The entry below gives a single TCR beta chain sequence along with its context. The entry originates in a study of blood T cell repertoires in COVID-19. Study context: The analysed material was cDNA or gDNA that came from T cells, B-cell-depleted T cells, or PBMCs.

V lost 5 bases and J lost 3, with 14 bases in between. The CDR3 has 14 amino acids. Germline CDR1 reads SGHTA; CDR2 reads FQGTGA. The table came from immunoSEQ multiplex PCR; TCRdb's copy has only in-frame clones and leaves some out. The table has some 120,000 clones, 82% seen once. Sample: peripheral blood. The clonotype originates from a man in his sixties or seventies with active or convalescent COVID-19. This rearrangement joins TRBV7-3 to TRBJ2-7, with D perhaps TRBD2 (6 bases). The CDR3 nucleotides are TGTGCCAGCAGCCCAACCGGGACTGGCTACGAGCAGTACTTC. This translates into CASSPTGTGYEQYF. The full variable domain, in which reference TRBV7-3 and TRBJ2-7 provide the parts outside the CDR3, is GAGVSQTPSNKVTEKGKYVELRCDPISGHTALYWYRQSLGQGPEFLIYFQGTGAADDSGLPNDRFFAVRPEGSVSTLKIQRTERGDSAVYLCASSPTGTGYEQYFGPGTRLTVT.